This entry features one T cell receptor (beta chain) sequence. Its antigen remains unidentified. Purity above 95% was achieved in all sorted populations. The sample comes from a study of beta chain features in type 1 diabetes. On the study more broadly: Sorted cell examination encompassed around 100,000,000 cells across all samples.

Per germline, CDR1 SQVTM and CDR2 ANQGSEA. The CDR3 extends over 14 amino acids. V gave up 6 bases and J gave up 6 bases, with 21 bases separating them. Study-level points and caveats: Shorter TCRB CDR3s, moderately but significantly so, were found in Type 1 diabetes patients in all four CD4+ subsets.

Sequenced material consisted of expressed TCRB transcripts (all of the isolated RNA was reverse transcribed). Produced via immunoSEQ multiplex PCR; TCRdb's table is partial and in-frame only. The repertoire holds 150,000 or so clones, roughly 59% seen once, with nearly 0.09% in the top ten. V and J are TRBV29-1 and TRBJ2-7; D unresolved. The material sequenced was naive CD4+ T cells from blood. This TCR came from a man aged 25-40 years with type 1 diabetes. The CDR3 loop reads CSVTRGDIGGEQYF. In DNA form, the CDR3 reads TGCAGCGTCACCCGCGGTGACATTGGTGGCGAGCAGTACTTC.